This T cell receptor (beta chain) was captured in a study of Ad26.COV2.S vaccination and SARS-CoV-2 variants. Study as a whole: Participant was drawn from the COV1001 Ad26.COV2.S trial arm. Donor got 5x10^10 or 1x10^11 viral particles of Ad26.COV2.S.

The assay was immunoSEQ multiplex PCR, and TCRdb's table has in-frame clones only and misses some. The sample includes about 680,000 clones, roughly nine tenths seen only once; the top ten take roughly 1.5%. With regard to this clone: Its antigen is currently unknown. The sample carries other DNA sequences with the same CDR3.

The treatment here: around 19 received Ad26.COV2.S at low or high dose, single or two shots; a few received placebo; per-sample allocation not given. Collection of the samples took place on day 63 after the first injection of vaccine or placebo. Expressing Wuhan-strain SARS-CoV-2 spike, an Ad26 vector served as the vaccine. Study-wide points: Total responses of T cells may have been underestimated by the analyses of TCR breadth and depth.

This CDR3 contains 12 residues. Trimming cost V 3 bases and J 7 bases, with 7 bases left between them. Per germline, CDR1 GTSNPN and CDR2 SVGIG (reference sequence). V usage is TRBV30 and J usage is TRBJ1-6; no reliable D call. This TCR was recovered from a person aged 18-60 years who received the Ad26.COV2.S COVID-19 vaccine or a placebo. Specimen: peripheral blood, collected in a trial of Ad26.COV2.S vaccine versus placebo. The CDR3 reads CAWSPGNSPLHF. The CDR3 DNA is TGTGCCTGGAGCCCCGGCAATTCACCCCTCCACTTT.